The clone carrying this TCR beta chain was observed once. CDR1 MDHEN and CDR2 SYDVKM come from the germline V gene. V was clipped by 5 bases and J by 2 bases; unmatched bases: 5. The CDR3 covers 15 residues. Original analysis: Reference gene primer amplification gave nucleated cell count estimates. TCRdb's copy holds only in-frame clones and misses some; the assay was immunoSEQ multiplex PCR. Clone size and the V and J calls come from that table; the DNA yielded D and trimming. The top ten hold 4.5% to 6% of the sample, which has approximately 110,000 clones, 60% to 80% seen once. These data are taken from a study of blood T cell repertoires in COVID-19. Overall study context: Both acute and convalescent COVID-19 samples were obtained from the United States, Italy and Spain.

This receptor was obtained from an elderly man with COVID-19, enrolled during active disease. J is TRBJ2-7 and V is TRBV28, with TRBD2 identical over 11 bases. The sequenced sample was peripheral blood. The CDR3 region is CASSALAGVAYEQYF. CDR3 coding DNA: TGTGCCAGCAGTGCACTAGCGGGAGTGGCCTACGAGCAGTACTTC.